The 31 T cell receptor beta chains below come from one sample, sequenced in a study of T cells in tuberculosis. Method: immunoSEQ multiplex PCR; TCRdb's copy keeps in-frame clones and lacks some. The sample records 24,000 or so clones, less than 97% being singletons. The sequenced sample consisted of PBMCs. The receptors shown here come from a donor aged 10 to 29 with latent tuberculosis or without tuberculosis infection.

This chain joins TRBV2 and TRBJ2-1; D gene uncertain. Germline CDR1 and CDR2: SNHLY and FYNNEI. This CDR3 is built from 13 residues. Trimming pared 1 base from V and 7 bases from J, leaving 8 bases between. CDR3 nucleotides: TGTGCCAGCAGTGAAGGGCTCTCAAATGAGCAGTTCTTC. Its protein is CASSEGLSNEQFF. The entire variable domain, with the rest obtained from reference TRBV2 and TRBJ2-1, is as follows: EPEVTQTPSHQVTQMGQEVILRCVPISNHLYFYWYRQILGQKVEFLVSFYNNEISEKSEIFDDQFSVERPDGSNFTLKIRSTKLEDSAMYFCASSEGLSNEQFFGPGTRLTVL.

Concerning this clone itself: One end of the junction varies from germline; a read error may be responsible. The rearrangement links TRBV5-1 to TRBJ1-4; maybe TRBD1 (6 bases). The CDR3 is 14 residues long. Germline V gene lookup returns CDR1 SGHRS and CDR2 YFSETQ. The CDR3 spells CASSLTGTSEKLFF. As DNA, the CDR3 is TGCGCCAGCAGCTTGACAGGGACTAGTGAAAAACTGTTTTTT.

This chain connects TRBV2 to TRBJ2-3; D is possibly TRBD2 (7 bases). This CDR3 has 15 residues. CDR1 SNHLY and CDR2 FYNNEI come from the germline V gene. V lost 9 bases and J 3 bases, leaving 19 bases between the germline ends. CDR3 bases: TGTGCCAGAGGAAGTCGGGGGGCCGGTACAGATACGCAGTATTTT. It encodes CARGSRGAGTDTQYF.

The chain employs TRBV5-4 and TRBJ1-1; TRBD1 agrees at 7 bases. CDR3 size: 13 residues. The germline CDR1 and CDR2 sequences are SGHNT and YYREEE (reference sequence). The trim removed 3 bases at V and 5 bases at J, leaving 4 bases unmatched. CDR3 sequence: CASSSDRATEAFF. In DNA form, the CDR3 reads TGTGCCAGCAGCTCCGACAGGGCGACTGAAGCTTTCTTT.

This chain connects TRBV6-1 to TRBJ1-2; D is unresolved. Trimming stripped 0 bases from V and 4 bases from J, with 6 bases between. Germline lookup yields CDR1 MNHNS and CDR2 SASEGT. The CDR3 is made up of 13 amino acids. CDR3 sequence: CASSEALSYGYTF. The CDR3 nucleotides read TGTGCCAGCAGTGAAGCGCTCAGCTATGGCTACACCTTC.

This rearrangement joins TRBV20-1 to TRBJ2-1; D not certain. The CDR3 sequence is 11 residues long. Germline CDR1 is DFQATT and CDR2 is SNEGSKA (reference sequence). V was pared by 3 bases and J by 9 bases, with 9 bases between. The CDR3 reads CSASRLGEQFF. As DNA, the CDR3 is TGCAGTGCTAGTCGACTCGGTGAGCAGTTCTTC.

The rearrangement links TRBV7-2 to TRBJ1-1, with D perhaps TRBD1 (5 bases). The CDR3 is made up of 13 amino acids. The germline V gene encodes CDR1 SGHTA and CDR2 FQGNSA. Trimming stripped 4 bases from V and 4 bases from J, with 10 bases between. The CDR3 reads CASSSLGLTEAFF. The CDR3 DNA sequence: TGTGCCAGCAGCTCCCTGGGGCTCACTGAAGCTTTCTTT.

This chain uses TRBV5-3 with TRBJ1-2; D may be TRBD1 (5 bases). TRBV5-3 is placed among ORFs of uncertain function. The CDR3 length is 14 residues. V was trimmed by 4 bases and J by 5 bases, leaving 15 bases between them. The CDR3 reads CARSDGRGPYGYTF. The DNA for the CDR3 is TGTGCCAGAAGCGACGGGAGGGGCCCTTATGGCTACACCTTC.

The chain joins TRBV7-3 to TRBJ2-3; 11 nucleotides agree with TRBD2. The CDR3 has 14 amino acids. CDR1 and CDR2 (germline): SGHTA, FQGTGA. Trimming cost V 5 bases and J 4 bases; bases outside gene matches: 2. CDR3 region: CASSVAGGSDTQYF. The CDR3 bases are TGTGCCAGCAGCGTAGCGGGGGGGTCAGATACGCAGTATTTT.

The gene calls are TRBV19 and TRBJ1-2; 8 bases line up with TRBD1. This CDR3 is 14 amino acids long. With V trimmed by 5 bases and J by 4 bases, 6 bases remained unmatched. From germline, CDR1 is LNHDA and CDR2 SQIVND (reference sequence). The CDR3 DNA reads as TGTGCCAGTAGTCTTGGACAGGGCGGCTATGGCTACACCTTC. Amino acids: CASSLGQGGYGYTF. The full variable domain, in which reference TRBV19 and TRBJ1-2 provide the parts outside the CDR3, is DGGITQSPKYLFRKEGQNVTLSCEQNLNHDAMYWYRQDPGQGLRLIYYSQIVNDFQKGDIAEGYSVSREKKESFPLTVTSAQKNPTAFYLCASSLGQGGYGYTFGSGTRLTVV.

CDR3 bases: TGTGCCAGCAGCACGACAGGGGCCGGGGAGACCCAGTACTTC. It yields the protein CASSTTGAGETQYF. This chain links TRBV5-6 with TRBJ2-5; 8 nucleotides align to TRBD1. The CDR3 has 14 residues. Trimming at V came to 4 bases and at J to 5 bases, leaving 7 bases not matched to a gene. From germline, CDR1 is SGHDT and CDR2 YYEEEE.

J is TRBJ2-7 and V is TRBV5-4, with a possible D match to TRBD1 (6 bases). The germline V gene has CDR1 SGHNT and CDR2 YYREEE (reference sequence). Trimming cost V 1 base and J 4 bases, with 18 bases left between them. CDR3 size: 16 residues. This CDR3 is CASSLSGDPGAYEQYV. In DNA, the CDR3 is TGTGCCAGCAGCTTGTCAGGGGACCCAGGAGCTTACGAGCAGTACGTC.

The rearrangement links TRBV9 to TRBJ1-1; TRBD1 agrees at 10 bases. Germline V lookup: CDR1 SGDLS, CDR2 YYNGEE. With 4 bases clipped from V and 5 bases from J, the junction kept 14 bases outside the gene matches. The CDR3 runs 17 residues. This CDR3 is CASSSNPTGGARTEAFF. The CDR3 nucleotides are TGTGCCAGCAGCAGTAATCCGACAGGGGGCGCGAGAACTGAAGCTTTCTTT.

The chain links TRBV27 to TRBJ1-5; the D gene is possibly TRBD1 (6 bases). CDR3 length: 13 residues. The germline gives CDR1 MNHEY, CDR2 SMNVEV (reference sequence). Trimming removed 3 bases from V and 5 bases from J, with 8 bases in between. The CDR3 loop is CASSLGADQPQHF. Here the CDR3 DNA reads TGTGCCAGCAGTTTGGGGGCGGATCAGCCCCAGCATTTT.

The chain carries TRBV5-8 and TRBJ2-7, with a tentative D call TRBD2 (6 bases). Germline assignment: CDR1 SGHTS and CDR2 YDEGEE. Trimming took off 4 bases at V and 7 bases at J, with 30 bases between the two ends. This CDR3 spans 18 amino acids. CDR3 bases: TGTGCCAGCAGCAGCGGAAGGAGTGGGGGGTCCTACTTAGAAGAGCAGTACTTC. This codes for CASSSGRSGGSYLEEQYF.

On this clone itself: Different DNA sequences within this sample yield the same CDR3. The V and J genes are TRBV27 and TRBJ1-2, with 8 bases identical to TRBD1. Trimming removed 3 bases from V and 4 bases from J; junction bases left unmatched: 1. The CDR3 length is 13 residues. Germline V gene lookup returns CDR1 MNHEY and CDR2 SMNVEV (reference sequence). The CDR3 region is CASSLGTGYGYTF. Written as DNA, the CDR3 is TGTGCCAGCAGTTTGGGGACAGGCTATGGCTACACCTTC.

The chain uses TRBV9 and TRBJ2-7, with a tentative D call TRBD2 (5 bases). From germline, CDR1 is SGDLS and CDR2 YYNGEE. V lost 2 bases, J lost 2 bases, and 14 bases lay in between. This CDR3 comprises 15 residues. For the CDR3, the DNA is TGTGCCAGCAGCGTGGGAGTCGGAGCCACCTACGAGCAGTACTTC. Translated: CASSVGVGATYEQYF.

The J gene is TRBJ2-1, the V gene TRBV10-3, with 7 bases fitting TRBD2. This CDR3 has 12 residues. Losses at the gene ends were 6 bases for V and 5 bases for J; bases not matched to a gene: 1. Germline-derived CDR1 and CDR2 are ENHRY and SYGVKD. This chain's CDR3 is CAIRSGDNEQFF. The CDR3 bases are TGTGCCATCAGGAGCGGGGACAATGAGCAGTTCTTC.

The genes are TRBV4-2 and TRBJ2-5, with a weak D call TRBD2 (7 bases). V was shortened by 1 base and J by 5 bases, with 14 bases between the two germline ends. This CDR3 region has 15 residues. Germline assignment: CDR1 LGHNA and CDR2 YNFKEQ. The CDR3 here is CASSQVGGPGETQYF. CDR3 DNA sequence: TGTGCCAGCAGCCAAGTGGGGGGGCCCGGGGAGACCCAGTACTTC.

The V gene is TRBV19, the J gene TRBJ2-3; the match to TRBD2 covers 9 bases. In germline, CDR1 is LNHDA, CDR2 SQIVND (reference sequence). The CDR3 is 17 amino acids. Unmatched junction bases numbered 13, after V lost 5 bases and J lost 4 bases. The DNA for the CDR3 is TGTGCCAGTAGTTTCGACGTTAGCGGGGGAGGTTCAGATACGCAGTATTTT. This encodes CASSFDVSGGGSDTQYF.

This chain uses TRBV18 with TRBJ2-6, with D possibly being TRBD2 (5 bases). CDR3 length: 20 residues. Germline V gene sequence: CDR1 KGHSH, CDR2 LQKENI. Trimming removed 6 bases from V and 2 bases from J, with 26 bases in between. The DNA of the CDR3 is TGTGCCAGCTCGGTCAACGCGTCTTGGTACGGACTGACTGGGGCCAACGTCCTGACTTTC. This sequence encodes CASSVNASWYGLTGANVLTF.

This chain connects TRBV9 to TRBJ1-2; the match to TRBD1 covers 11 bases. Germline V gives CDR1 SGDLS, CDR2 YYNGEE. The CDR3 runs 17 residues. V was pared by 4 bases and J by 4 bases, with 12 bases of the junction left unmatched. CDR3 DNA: TGTGCCAGCAGCCTAGGCGGGACAGGGGGTCTAGGCTATGGCTACACCTTC. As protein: CASSLGGTGGLGYGYTF.

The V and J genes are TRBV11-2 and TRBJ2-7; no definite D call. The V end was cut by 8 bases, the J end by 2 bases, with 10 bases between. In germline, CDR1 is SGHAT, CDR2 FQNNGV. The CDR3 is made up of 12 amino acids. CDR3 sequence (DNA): TGTGCCAGCGGCCCGGGTCCCTACGAGCAGTACTTC. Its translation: CASGPGPYEQYF.

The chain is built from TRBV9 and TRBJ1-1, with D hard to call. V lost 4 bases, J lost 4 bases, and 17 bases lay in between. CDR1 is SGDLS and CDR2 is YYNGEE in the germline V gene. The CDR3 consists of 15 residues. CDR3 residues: CASSPYGTGSTEAFF. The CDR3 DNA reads TGTGCCAGCAGCCCCTACGGTACGGGAAGCACTGAAGCTTTCTTT.

CDR3 DNA sequence: TGTGCCAGCAGCCAAGTGGGACTTATGTTTGGAAACACCATATATTTT. Translation gives CASSQVGLMFGNTIYF. The rearrangement links TRBV14 to TRBJ1-3, with a possible D match to TRBD1 (5 bases). Trimming took 1 base from V and 3 from J, leaving 13 bases between them. The CDR3 contains 16 residues. Germline V lookup: CDR1 SGHDN, CDR2 FVKESK. Full variable domain (rest looked up from reference TRBV14 and TRBJ1-3): EAGVTQFPSHSVIEKGQTVTLRCDPISGHDNLYWYRRVMGKEIKFLLHFVKESKQDESGMPNNRFLAERTGGTYSTLKVQPAELEDSGVYFCASSQVGLMFGNTIYFGEGSWLTVV.

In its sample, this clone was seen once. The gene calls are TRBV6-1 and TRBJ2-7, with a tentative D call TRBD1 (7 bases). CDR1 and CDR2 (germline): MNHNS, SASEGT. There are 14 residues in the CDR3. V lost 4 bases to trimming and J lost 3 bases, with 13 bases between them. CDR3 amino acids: CASSVQGGFYEQYF. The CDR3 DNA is TGTGCCAGCAGTGTCCAGGGGGGCTTCTACGAGCAGTACTTC.

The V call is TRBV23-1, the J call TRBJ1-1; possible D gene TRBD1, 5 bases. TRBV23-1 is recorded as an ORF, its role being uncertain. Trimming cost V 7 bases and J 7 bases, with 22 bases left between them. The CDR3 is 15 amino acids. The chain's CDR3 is CASMPSRQYWSEAFF. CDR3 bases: TGCGCCAGCATGCCCTCGAGACAGTATTGGAGTGAAGCTTTCTTT.

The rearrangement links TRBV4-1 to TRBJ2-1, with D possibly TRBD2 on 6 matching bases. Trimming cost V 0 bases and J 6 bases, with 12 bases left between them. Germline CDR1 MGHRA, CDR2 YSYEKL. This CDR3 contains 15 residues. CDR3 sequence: CASSQEEWRANEQFF. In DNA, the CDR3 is TGCGCCAGCAGCCAAGAAGAGTGGAGGGCCAATGAGCAGTTCTTC.

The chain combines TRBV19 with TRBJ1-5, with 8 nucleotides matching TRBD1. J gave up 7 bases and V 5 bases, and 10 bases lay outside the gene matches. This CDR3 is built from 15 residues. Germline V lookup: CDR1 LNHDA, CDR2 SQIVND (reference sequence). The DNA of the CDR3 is TGTGCCAGTAGTTATGGACAGGGACCCAGCCAGCCCCAGCATTTT. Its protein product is CASSYGQGPSQPQHF.

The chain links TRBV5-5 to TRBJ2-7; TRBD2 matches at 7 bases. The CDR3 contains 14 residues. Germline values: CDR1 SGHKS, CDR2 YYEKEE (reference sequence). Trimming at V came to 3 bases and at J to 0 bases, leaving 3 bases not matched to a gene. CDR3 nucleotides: TGTGCCAGCAGCTACCCGGGGGGCTCCTACGAGCAGTACGTC. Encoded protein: CASSYPGGSYEQYV.

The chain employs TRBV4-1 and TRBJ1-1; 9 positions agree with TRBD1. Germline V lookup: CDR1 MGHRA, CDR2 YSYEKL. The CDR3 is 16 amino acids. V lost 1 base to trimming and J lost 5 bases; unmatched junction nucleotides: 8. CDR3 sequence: CASSQGGQGIWTEAFF. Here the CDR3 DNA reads TGCGCCAGCAGCCAAGGTGGACAGGGGATATGGACTGAAGCTTTCTTT.